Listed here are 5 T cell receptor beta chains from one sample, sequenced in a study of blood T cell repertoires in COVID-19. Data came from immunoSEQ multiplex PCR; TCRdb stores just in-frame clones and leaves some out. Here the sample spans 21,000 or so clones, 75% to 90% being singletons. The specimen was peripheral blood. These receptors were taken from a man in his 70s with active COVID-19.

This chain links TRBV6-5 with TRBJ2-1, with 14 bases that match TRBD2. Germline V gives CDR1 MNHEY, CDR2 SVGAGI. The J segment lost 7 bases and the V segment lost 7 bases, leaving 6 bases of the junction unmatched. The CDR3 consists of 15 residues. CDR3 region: CASKKTSGGANEQFF. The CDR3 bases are TGTGCCAGCAAAAAGACTAGCGGGGGGGCTAATGAGCAGTTCTTC.

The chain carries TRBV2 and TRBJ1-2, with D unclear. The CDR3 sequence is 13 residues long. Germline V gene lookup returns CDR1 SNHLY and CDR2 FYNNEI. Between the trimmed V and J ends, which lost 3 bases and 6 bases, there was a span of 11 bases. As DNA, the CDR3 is TGTGCCAGCAGTGAGGCTTTCAGTGATGGCTACACCTTC. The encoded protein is CASSEAFSDGYTF.

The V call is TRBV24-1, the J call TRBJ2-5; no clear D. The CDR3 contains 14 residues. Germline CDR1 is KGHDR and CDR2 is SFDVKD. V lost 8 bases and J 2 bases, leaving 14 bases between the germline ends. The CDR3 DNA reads TGTGCCACCAATGGGCTGGGCAGACAAGAGACCCAGTACTTC. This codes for CATNGLGRQETQYF.

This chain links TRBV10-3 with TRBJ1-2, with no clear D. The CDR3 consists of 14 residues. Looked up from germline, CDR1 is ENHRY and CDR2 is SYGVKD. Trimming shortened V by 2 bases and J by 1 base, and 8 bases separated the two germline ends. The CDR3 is CAISEGTDNYGYTF. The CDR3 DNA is TGTGCCATCAGTGAGGGCACAGATAACTATGGCTACACCTTC.

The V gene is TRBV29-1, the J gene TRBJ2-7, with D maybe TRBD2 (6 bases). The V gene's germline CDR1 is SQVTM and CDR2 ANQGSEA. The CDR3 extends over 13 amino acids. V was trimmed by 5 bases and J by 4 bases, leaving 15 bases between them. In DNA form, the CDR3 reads TGCAGCGTTTCCAAGACAGCGGGTTACGAGCAGTACTTC. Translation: CSVSKTAGYEQYF.